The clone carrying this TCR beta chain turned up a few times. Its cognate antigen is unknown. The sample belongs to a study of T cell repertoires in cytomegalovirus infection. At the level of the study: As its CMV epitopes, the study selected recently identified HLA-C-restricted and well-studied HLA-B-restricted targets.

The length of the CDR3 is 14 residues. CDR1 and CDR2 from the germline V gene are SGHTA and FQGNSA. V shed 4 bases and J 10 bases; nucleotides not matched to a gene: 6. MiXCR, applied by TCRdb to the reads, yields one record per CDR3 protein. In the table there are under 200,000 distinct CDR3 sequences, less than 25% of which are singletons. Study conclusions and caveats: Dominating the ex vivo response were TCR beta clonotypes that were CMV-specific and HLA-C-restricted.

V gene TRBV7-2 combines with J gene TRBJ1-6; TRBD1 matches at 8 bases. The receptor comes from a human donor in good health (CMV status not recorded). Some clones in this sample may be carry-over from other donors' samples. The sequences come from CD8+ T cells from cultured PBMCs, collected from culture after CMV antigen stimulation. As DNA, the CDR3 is TGTGCCAGCAGCTCCCGACAGGGGAGCTCACCCCTCCACTTT. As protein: CASSSRQGSSPLHF.